This passage covers 8 T cell receptor beta chains from one sample sequenced in a study of blood T cell repertoires in COVID-19. Profiled with immunoSEQ multiplex PCR; TCRdb holds only in-frame clones, not every one. The sample has a few hundred thousand clones; roughly 90% are singletons. The sample consisted of peripheral blood. The receptors derive from a man aged 35-49 years with acute or convalescent COVID-19.

V usage is TRBV27 and J usage is TRBJ2-7, with 7 nucleotides matching TRBD2. There are 14 residues in the CDR3. V lost 2 bases and J lost 4; bases outside the gene matches: 5. Germline V gene data show CDR1 as MNHEY and CDR2 as SMNVEV (reference sequence). DNA for the CDR3: TGTGCCAGCAGTTTAGGGCGGGAGAGGTACGAGCAGTACTTC. Its translation is CASSLGRERYEQYF.

CDR3 in amino acids: CAWSVVSGAEQFF. The CDR3 DNA follows: TGTGCCTGGAGTGTAGTTAGCGGGGCTGAGCAGTTCTTC. The chain carries TRBV30 and TRBJ2-1, with TRBD2 identical over 8 bases. V lost 0 bases, J lost 9 bases, and 4 bases stayed unmatched. The CDR3 totals 13 residues. Germline CDR1 and CDR2: GTSNPN and SVGIG (reference sequence).

This chain uses TRBV9 with TRBJ2-3, with D perhaps TRBD2 (7 bases). This CDR3 has 16 residues. Germline values: CDR1 SGDLS, CDR2 YYNGEE. V lost 3 bases to trimming and J lost 6 bases, with 20 bases between them. DNA for the CDR3: TGTGCCAGCAGCGGGACCTGGGCGGGGGCTCCCGATACGCAGTATTTT. As protein: CASSGTWAGAPDTQYF.

V usage is TRBV7-3 and J usage is TRBJ1-2, with 7 bases matching TRBD1. This CDR3 spans 15 amino acids. After removal of 3 bases from V and 4 bases from J, the junction contained 8 bases not matched to a gene. CDR1 is SGHTA and CDR2 is FQGTGA in the germline V gene. CDR3 in DNA: TGTGCCAGCAGCTTCACAGGGGACAGCTCCTATGGCTACACCTTC. Translation: CASSFTGDSSYGYTF.

This chain connects TRBV29-1 to TRBJ2-1, with a tentative D call TRBD2 (6 bases). The CDR3 extends over 11 amino acids. Germline V lookup: CDR1 SQVTM, CDR2 ANQGSEA. The V and J ends lost 0 bases and 15 bases respectively, with 12 bases between them. The CDR3 is CSVEDRQEGFF. CDR3 DNA sequence: TGCAGCGTTGAAGATCGGCAGGAGGGGTTCTTC.

The chain has TRBV7-6 and TRBJ2-7; a weak D match, TRBD1 (5 bases). The CDR3 loop spans 12 amino acids. With 1 base removed from V and 6 bases from J, the gap between germline ends came to 7 bases. Per germline, CDR1 SGHVS and CDR2 FNYEAQ. DNA for the CDR3: TGTGCCAGCAGCTTAGGGGGCGCCGAGCAGTACTTC. Translating gives CASSLGGAEQYF.

Worth noting for this clone: The sample contains more than one DNA sequence encoding this CDR3. The chain is built from TRBV28 and TRBJ1-5; tentatively, D is TRBD1 (6 bases). Trimming pared 3 bases from V and 2 bases from J, leaving 11 bases between. The CDR3 runs 15 residues. Looked up from germline, CDR1 is MDHEN and CDR2 is SYDVKM. The CDR3 here is CASSLGYRGNQPQHF. The CDR3 DNA reads as TGTGCCAGCAGTTTGGGTTACAGGGGCAATCAGCCCCAGCATTTT.

The genes are TRBV7-2 and TRBJ1-4, with D hard to call. The V gene lost 0 bases and the J gene lost 5 bases, with 13 bases spanning the gap. The germline CDR1 and CDR2 sequences are SGHTA and FQGNSA. CDR3 length: 16 amino acids. CDR3 sequence reads: CASSLALGRLNEKLFF. DNA of the CDR3: TGTGCCAGCAGCTTAGCGCTGGGGAGGCTCAATGAAAAACTGTTTTTT.